The clone carrying this T cell receptor beta chain was counted once. Only in-frame clones appear in the TCRdb table, and some are missing; sequencing was by immunoSEQ multiplex PCR. In the table there are tens of thousands of clones, about nine tenths of which are singletons. The data were obtained in a study of OX40 agonist ivuxolimab in advanced cancers. Study overall: Previous treatment with anti-PD-1, anti-PD-L1 or anti-CTLA-4 therapy was allowed; about 40% had received some. There were three patients with partial responses, one having hepatocellular carcinoma and two cutaneous melanoma.

From germline, CDR1 is MNHEY and CDR2 SMNVEV (reference sequence). The CDR3 covers 13 residues. V was shortened by 6 bases and J by 1 base, with 7 bases between the two germline ends. Exclusion of a patient followed from autoimmune disease history or systemic immunosuppression. The clonotype originates from an adult with an advanced solid tumor such as melanoma, head and neck, liver or kidney cancer. The source was CD4+ or CD8+ T cells sorted from blood, collected in a trial of the OX40 agonist ivuxolimab. This chain joins TRBV27 and TRBJ1-5, with D unresolved. This CDR3 reads CASRGSSNQPQHF. CDR3 bases: TGTGCCAGCAGGGGGTCCAGCAATCAGCCCCAGCATTTT.